The entry that follows covers one T cell receptor beta chain sequence. This sample is drawn from a study of blood T cell repertoires in COVID-19. Whole-study context: Spain, Italy and the United States supplied samples that represented acute and convalescent COVID-19. T cells, B-cell-depleted T cells, or PBMCs supplied cDNA or gDNA.

The CDR3 spans 16 residues. J lost 0 bases, V lost 2 bases, and 5 bases had no gene match. The germline V gene has CDR1 SGHRS and CDR2 YFSETQ. In the original analysis: Quantification of nucleated cells was approximated via reference gene primer amplification. The protocol was immunoSEQ multiplex PCR, while the TCRdb copy is restricted to in-frame clones and leaves out a portion. Clone size and the V and J calls come from that table; the DNA yielded D and trimming. The sample has roughly 55,000 clones; roughly 84% are singletons. Sequenced sample: peripheral blood. The V call is TRBV5-1, the J call TRBJ2-4, with 7 positions matching TRBD2. The receptor was derived from a man aged 45-60 years with active COVID-19. The CDR3 DNA reads as TGCGCCAGCAGCTTCGGCGGGAGTCTAGCCAAAAACATTCAGTACTTC. This translates into CASSFGGSLAKNIQYF.